This T cell receptor (beta chain) was documented in a study of cytomegalovirus exposure and HLA in healthy donors. On the study more broadly: A prior study identified approximately 110 million unique TCR beta sequences from 180 million or so T cells. Study-level results: A later analysis found most CMV-associated TCR beta chains apparently HLA-restricted. HLA-A and HLA-B allele assignments for most subjects were reportedly predicted accurately using TCR beta sequences. Sequencing had likely introduced a cluster of highly shared sequence variants as an artifact.

To note about this clone: Its antigen is not identified.

A multiplex PCR was run with 60 Vbeta primers and 13 Jbeta primers. TCRdb's copy holds only in-frame clones and misses some; the assay was immunoSEQ multiplex PCR. Found here are about 110,000 clones, over 65% of them singletons; the top ten hold more than 8%. Sequencing used PBMCs. This receptor was identified in a man aged 35 to 55 in good health and CMV-seropositive.

CDR3 residues: CASSTGQGNIQYF. The CDR3 bases are TGTGCCAGCAGCACGGGACAGGGAAACATTCAGTACTTC. The chain links TRBV11-3 to TRBJ2-4; 9 nucleotides line up with TRBD1. V lost 5 bases, J lost 6 bases, and 2 bases stayed unmatched. CDR1 SGHNT and CDR2 YENEEA come from the germline V gene. The CDR3 is made up of 13 amino acids.